Below, 29 T cell receptor beta chains from the same sample are listed, as sequenced in a study of cytomegalovirus exposure and HLA in healthy donors. Primers included in the PCR were 60 Vbeta and 13 Jbeta primers. Sequencing was performed with immunoSEQ multiplex PCR; in TCRdb, only in-frame clones are kept and a portion is missing. The repertoire shows approximately 210,000 clones; the top ten hold around 0.95%. The sample was PBMCs. These receptors came from a woman aged 25 to 39 in good health and CMV-seropositive.

The rearrangement uses TRBV6-1 and TRBJ1-1, with TRBD1 identical over 8 bases. After removal of 4 bases from V and 5 bases from J, the junction contained 6 bases not matched to a gene. CDR3 size: 14 residues. Germline CDR1 reads MNHNS; CDR2 reads SASEGT. CDR3 region: CASSADREGTEAFF. The CDR3 DNA follows: TGTGCCAGCAGTGCGGACAGGGAAGGTACTGAAGCTTTCTTT.

The chain employs TRBV5-5 and TRBJ1-5; D ambiguous. The CDR3 extends over 18 amino acids. Trimming stripped 4 bases from V and 0 bases from J, with 20 bases between. The germline V gene has CDR1 SGHKS and CDR2 YYEKEE (reference sequence). CDR3 sequence (DNA): TGTGCCAGCAGCCTGGCCGGGATCGGAACTTATAGCAATCAGCCCCAGCATTTT. Protein sequence: CASSLAGIGTYSNQPQHF.

The gene calls are TRBV11-2 and TRBJ2-5, with 7 bases matching TRBD2. Germline CDR1 and CDR2: SGHAT and FQNNGV. The CDR3 consists of 15 residues. Trimming cost V 6 bases and J 5 bases; bases outside gene matches: 12. The chain's CDR3 is CASSHQRDRRETQYF. CDR3 nucleotide sequence: TGTGCCAGCAGTCATCAGCGGGATCGGCGGGAGACCCAGTACTTC.

J is TRBJ2-3 and V is TRBV19; TRBD2 is a possible D gene (6 bases). V shed 2 bases and J shed 3 bases, with 9 bases lying between them. The CDR3 has 14 residues. The germline V gene has CDR1 LNHDA and CDR2 SQIVND (reference sequence). CDR3 sequence: CASSITGGTDTQYF. The CDR3 DNA follows: TGTGCCAGTAGTATAACCGGGGGTACAGATACGCAGTATTTT.

This chain connects TRBV5-1 to TRBJ2-7; 10 nucleotides agree with TRBD2. In germline, CDR1 is SGHRS, CDR2 YFSETQ. The junction had 8 bases not matched to a gene; V was cut back by 2 bases and J by 3 bases. This CDR3 is 16 amino acids long. CDR3 loop: CASSLAGGTTNYEQYF. In DNA, the CDR3 is TGCGCCAGCAGCTTAGCGGGGGGGACTACTAACTACGAGCAGTACTTC.

On this clone itself: At one end, the junction sequence differs from germline, possibly due to a read error. V and J are TRBV5-4 and TRBJ2-2, with 8 bases lining up with TRBD1. The CDR3 consists of 16 residues. The germline V gene has CDR1 SGHNT and CDR2 YYREEE (reference sequence). Written as DNA, the CDR3 is TGTGCCAGCACCTTGGGGACAGGACCGAACACCGGGGAGCTGTTTTTT. Translating it yields CASTLGTGPNTGELFF.

This chain connects TRBV7-2 to TRBJ2-3; possible D gene TRBD1, 5 bases. V lost 3 bases and J 4 bases, leaving 8 bases between the germline ends. Per the germline V gene, CDR1 is SGHTA and CDR2 is FQGNSA. The CDR3 is 13 amino acids. As DNA, the CDR3 is TGTGCCAGCAGCTTCGTAGGGGCAGATACGCAGTATTTT. Translation gives CASSFVGADTQYF.

The chain couples TRBV11-3 to TRBJ2-2, with TRBD2 matching over 12 bases. Trimming took 5 bases from V and 5 from J; bases not matched to a gene: 3. The CDR3 loop spans 15 amino acids. The germline gives CDR1 SGHNT, CDR2 YENEEA. The DNA for the CDR3 is TGTGCCAGCAGCCGAACTAGCGGGGGGACCGGGGAGCTGTTTTTT. Amino acids: CASSRTSGGTGELFF.

The V gene is TRBV28, the J gene TRBJ2-5; D is possibly TRBD2 (6 bases). Germline CDR1 MDHEN, CDR2 SYDVKM. This CDR3 comprises 14 residues. With 6 bases removed from V and 2 bases from J, the gap between germline ends came to 13 bases. In DNA, the CDR3 is TGTGCCAGCAGGCGAGGCGGGGAACAAGAGACCCAGTACTTC. Translation: CASRRGGEQETQYF.

V is TRBV6-5 and J is TRBJ1-6; the D gene is possibly TRBD1 (6 bases). V was clipped by 9 bases and J by 6 bases, with 15 bases between them. The CDR3 consists of 14 residues. Germline loops: CDR1 MNHEY, CDR2 SVGAGI. The CDR3 coding sequence is TGTGCCAGTCAAGGGGGTACTGTTAATTCACCCCTCCACTTT. It specifies CASQGGTVNSPLHF.

The J gene is TRBJ1-2, the V gene TRBV19; D is possibly TRBD1 (5 bases). The CDR3 has 12 residues. Germline V gives CDR1 LNHDA, CDR2 SQIVND (reference sequence). Deletions cut 0 bases from V and 11 bases from J, with 10 bases between. CDR3 sequence: CASSIEDRKYTF. The CDR3 DNA reads as TGTGCCAGTAGTATAGAAGACAGAAAGTACACCTTC.

The chain employs TRBV4-1 and TRBJ1-4; D ambiguous. Germline V gives CDR1 MGHRA, CDR2 YSYEKL. This CDR3 region has 14 residues. Between the trimmed V and J ends, which lost 2 bases and 1 base, there was a span of 5 bases. The CDR3 reads CASSQLLTNEKLFF. CDR3 DNA sequence: TGCGCCAGCAGCCAACTTCTAACTAATGAAAAACTGTTTTTT.

The chain joins TRBV19 to TRBJ2-7; 12 nucleotides line up with TRBD2. Germline-derived CDR1 and CDR2 are LNHDA and SQIVND (reference sequence). The CDR3 has 18 residues. V shed 3 bases and J 0 bases; nucleotides not matched to a gene: 9. In DNA form, the CDR3 reads TGTGCCAGTAGTATGGCGCTAGCGGGAGGGAGGAGCTCCTACGAGCAGTACTTC. It specifies CASSMALAGGRSSYEQYF.

The CDR3 protein is CASSPGTRDEQFF. The CDR3 nucleotides are TGCGCCAGCAGCCCAGGGACTAGAGATGAGCAGTTCTTC. The V call is TRBV4-1, the J call TRBJ2-1; 8 nucleotides match TRBD2. The CDR3 loop spans 13 amino acids. Trimming took 4 bases from V and 8 from J; bases not matched to a gene: 4. CDR1 and CDR2 (germline): MGHRA, YSYEKL.

This sequence joins TRBV19 and TRBJ1-1; 8 nucleotides align to TRBD1. Germline CDR1 LNHDA, CDR2 SQIVND (reference sequence). J lost 5 bases, V lost 3 bases, and 5 bases had no gene match. The CDR3 spans 14 residues. The CDR3 is CASSIYDRGTEAFF. The CDR3 DNA reads TGTGCCAGTAGTATCTACGACAGGGGAACTGAAGCTTTCTTT.

The chain combines TRBV27 with TRBJ2-7, with 9 bases matching TRBD1. The trim removed 6 bases at V and 6 bases at J, leaving 9 bases unmatched. Germline CDR1 MNHEY, CDR2 SMNVEV (reference sequence). The CDR3 spans 14 residues. This chain's CDR3 is CASSRGQGGSEQYF. For the CDR3, the DNA is TGTGCCAGCAGCAGGGGACAGGGAGGCTCCGAGCAGTACTTC.

The chain uses TRBV11-3 and TRBJ2-1; D call uncertain. Germline values: CDR1 SGHNT, CDR2 YENEEA. The CDR3 spans 14 residues. V lost 5 bases and J 3 bases, leaving 11 bases between the germline ends. The CDR3 protein is CASSRSVVYNEQFF. In DNA form, the CDR3 reads TGTGCCAGCAGCCGGTCGGTAGTCTACAATGAGCAGTTCTTC.

The chain uses TRBV29-1 and TRBJ1-2, with a weak D call TRBD1 (5 bases). The CDR3 is 17 amino acids. V lost 0 bases and J 1 base, leaving 18 bases between the germline ends. Germline CDR1 and CDR2: SQVTM and ANQGSEA. CDR3 protein: CSVEDPGRAGGNYGYTF. DNA of the CDR3: TGCAGCGTTGAAGATCCGGGCAGGGCGGGGGGTAACTATGGCTACACCTTC.

The chain couples TRBV27 to TRBJ1-2, with a possible D match to TRBD1 (5 bases). The CDR3 runs to 14 residues. Germline lookup yields CDR1 MNHEY and CDR2 SMNVEV (reference sequence). Trimming removed 4 bases from V and 5 bases from J, with 14 bases in between. This chain's CDR3 is CASSSQLGGYGYTF. The CDR3 DNA reads TGTGCCAGCAGTTCACAATTGGGGGGTTATGGCTACACCTTC.

The chain uses TRBV5-1 and TRBJ2-1; 11 nucleotides align to TRBD2. This CDR3 spans 17 amino acids. From germline, CDR1 is SGHRS and CDR2 YFSETQ. J lost 1 base, V lost 4 bases, and 7 bases had no gene match. CDR3 in DNA: TGCGCCAGCAGCCACCAGGGACTAGCGGAATCCTACAATGAGCAGTTCTTC. Its protein product is CASSHQGLAESYNEQFF. Full variable domain (rest looked up from reference TRBV5-1 and TRBJ2-1): KAGVTQTPRYLIKTRGQQVTLSCSPISGHRSVSWYQQTPGQGLQFLFEYFSETQRNKGNFPGRFSGRQFSNSRSEMNVSTLELGDSALYLCASSHQGLAESYNEQFFGPGTRLTVL.

The chain employs TRBV19 and TRBJ1-2; the match to TRBD1 covers 8 bases. Losses at the gene ends were 6 bases for V and 2 bases for J; bases not matched to a gene: 11. This CDR3 comprises 16 residues. Germline loops: CDR1 LNHDA, CDR2 SQIVND (reference sequence). This CDR3 is CASSKDRASRNYGYTF. In DNA form, the CDR3 reads TGTGCCAGTAGCAAGGACAGGGCCTCAAGGAACTATGGCTACACCTTC.

The rearrangement joins TRBV15 to TRBJ1-4; no clear D gene. The CDR3 runs to 13 residues. Trimming removed 8 bases from V and 3 bases from J, with 10 bases in between. The V gene's germline CDR1 is LNHNV and CDR2 YYDKDF (reference sequence). This CDR3 is CATSRGANEKLFF. DNA for the CDR3: TGTGCCACCTCCCGGGGTGCTAATGAAAAACTGTTTTTT.

This rearrangement joins TRBV5-1 to TRBJ2-2; 7 bases line up with TRBD1. After removal of 6 bases from V and 3 bases from J, the junction contained 11 bases not matched to a gene. CDR3 length: 16 residues. Germline CDR1 reads SGHRS; CDR2 reads YFSETQ. CDR3 sequence: CASTPRTGLYTGELFF. DNA for the CDR3: TGCGCCAGCACGCCTCGGACAGGACTCTACACCGGGGAGCTGTTTTTT.

This chain connects TRBV18 to TRBJ2-2, with TRBD1 identical over 9 bases. Germline CDR1 is KGHSH and CDR2 is LQKENI. Losses at the gene ends were 2 bases for V and 6 bases for J; bases not matched to a gene: 7. The CDR3 loop spans 16 amino acids. In DNA, the CDR3 is TGTGCCAGCTCACCAGCGGGGACAGGGTTGGCCGGGGAGCTGTTTTTT. It codes for CASSPAGTGLAGELFF.

This chain connects TRBV19 to TRBJ1-2; 7 positions match TRBD1. CDR1 LNHDA and CDR2 SQIVND come from the germline V gene (reference sequence). The CDR3 is made up of 13 amino acids. The V gene end was trimmed by 4 bases and the J gene end by 8 bases; junction bases not matched to a gene: 7. CDR3 DNA sequence: TGTGCCAGTAGTACCCCGACAGGGAACGGCTACACCTTC. It yields the protein CASSTPTGNGYTF.

This chain connects TRBV28 to TRBJ2-2; the match to TRBD1 covers 8 bases. Germline V CDR1 and CDR2: MDHEN, SYDVKM. This CDR3 spans 15 amino acids. The ends lost 5 bases at V and 4 bases at J; junction bases unmatched: 6. CDR3 sequence reads: CASSHQTGVTGELFF. CDR3 coding DNA: TGTGCCAGCAGTCACCAGACAGGGGTCACCGGGGAGCTGTTTTTT.

V and J are TRBV6-5 and TRBJ1-1, with 7 bases matching TRBD1. Germline CDR1 reads MNHEY; CDR2 reads SVGAGI. V was clipped by 7 bases and J by 8 bases; unmatched bases: 10. The length of the CDR3 is 13 residues. The CDR3 loop is CASTPTGRAEAFF. The CDR3, as DNA: TGTGCCAGCACCCCGACAGGGCGGGCCGAAGCTTTCTTT.

The rearrangement uses TRBV7-6 and TRBJ1-3, with D perhaps matching TRBD1 (6 bases). With 2 bases removed from V and 3 bases from J, the gap between germline ends came to 11 bases. The V gene's germline CDR1 is SGHVS and CDR2 FNYEAQ. The CDR3 sequence is 15 residues long. The CDR3 region is CASSLLQGFGNTIYF. As DNA, the CDR3 is TGTGCCAGCAGCTTACTACAGGGTTTTGGAAACACCATATATTTT.

The CDR3 is CASSNDRGLSTGELFF. The CDR3 coding sequence is TGTGCCAGTAGTAACGACAGGGGGCTGAGCACCGGGGAGCTGTTTTTT. The chain combines TRBV19 with TRBJ2-2, with 10 bases that match TRBD1. Trimming removed 4 bases from V and 4 bases from J; junction bases left unmatched: 6. The length of the CDR3 is 16 residues. Germline CDR1 and CDR2: LNHDA and SQIVND (reference sequence). The full variable domain, completed using reference TRBV19 and TRBJ2-2, is DGGITQSPKYLFRKEGQNVTLSCEQNLNHDAMYWYRQDPGQGLRLIYYSQIVNDFQKGDIAEGYSVSREKKESFPLTVTSAQKNPTAFYLCASSNDRGLSTGELFFGEGSRLTVL.